This TCR beta chain was identified during a study of blood T cell repertoires in COVID-19. Background on the study: Sites across the United States, Italy and Spain contributed samples from acute and convalescent COVID-19. T cells, B-cell-depleted T cells, or PBMCs supplied cDNA or gDNA.

TCRdb's copy holds only in-frame clones and misses some; the assay was immunoSEQ multiplex PCR. The table has approximately 210,000 clones, about 85% seen once. Germline V gives CDR1 SGHRS, CDR2 YFSETQ. This CDR3 is 14 amino acids long. V was pared by 4 bases and J by 2 bases, with 2 bases of the junction left unmatched. The sample holds one count of this clone. The J gene is TRBJ1-5, the V gene TRBV5-1, with TRBD1 matching 8 bases. This receptor was identified in a man between 65 and 80 years old with acute or convalescent COVID-19. The sequenced material came from peripheral blood. CDR3 amino acids: CASSEQGGNQPQHF. DNA for the CDR3: TGCGCCAGCAGCGAACAGGGGGGCAATCAGCCCCAGCATTTT.